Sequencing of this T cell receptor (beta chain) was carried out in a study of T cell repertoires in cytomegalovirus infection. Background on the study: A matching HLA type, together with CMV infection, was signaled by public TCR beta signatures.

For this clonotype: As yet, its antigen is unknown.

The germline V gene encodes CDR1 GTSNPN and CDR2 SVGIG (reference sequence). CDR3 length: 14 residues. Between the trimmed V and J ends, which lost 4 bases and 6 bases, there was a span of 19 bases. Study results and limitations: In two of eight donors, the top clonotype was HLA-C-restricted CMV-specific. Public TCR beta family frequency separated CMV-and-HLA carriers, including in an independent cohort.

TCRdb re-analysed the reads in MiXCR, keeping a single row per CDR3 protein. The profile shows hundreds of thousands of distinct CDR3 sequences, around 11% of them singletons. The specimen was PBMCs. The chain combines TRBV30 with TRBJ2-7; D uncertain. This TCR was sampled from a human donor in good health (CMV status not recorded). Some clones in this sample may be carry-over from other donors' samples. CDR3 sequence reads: CAWKRTLVSGEQYF. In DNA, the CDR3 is TGTGCCTGGAAGAGGACCCTCGTATCGGGCGAGCAGTACTTC.